This T cell receptor (beta chain) came from a study of regulatory T cells in long-lasting Graves disease (dated by TCRdb to 2020 to 2022). For the wider study: Newly diagnosed Graves' disease patients had taken antithyroid drugs for less than 3 months. The study was registered as a clinical trial and conducted in China. TCR sequencing covered around 13 persistent and some 20 newly diagnosed Graves' disease patients, some 33 samples in total. Peripheral blood TCR sequencing and RNA sequencing compared persistent Graves' disease patients with newly diagnosed Graves' disease patients. Summary of the overall study and its limitations: TRBV28, TRBJ1-2 and TRBJ2-5 were preferentially used in persistent disease, while TRBV20-1 and TRBJ2-1 were favored in newly diagnosed disease. Sequencing and analysis were restricted to the TCR beta chain. Only peripheral blood was studied, because thyroid tissue, the primary lesion, was inaccessible. Lower TCR Shannon entropy and fewer highly expanded clones were observed in persistent Graves' disease patients than in newly diagnosed patients, which suggested clonal expansion. The authors noted that the small sample size was a limitation that may lower accuracy. Patients with persistent disease shared more public clonotypes (approximately 2,500) than newly diagnosed patients did (roughly 970).

This clonotype came up many times. The target of this receptor is not known. Per-base qualities were not stored, and no clone one base away is much larger. Libraries were prepared through multiplex PCR. The listed sequencing device is Illumina HiSeq 4000. To build TCR beta libraries, CDR3 regions were amplified by Arm-PCR using iRepertoire HTBI primers. Gel purification was performed on PCR products prior to sequencing. Per the original workflow: Gene usage analysis of CDR3 amino acid clonotypes used the 55 to 65 TRBV and 12 to 15 TRBJ segments found across samples. COPE and FqMerger were used to merge the filtered high-quality paired reads into contigs. BLAST was used to align contigs to IMGT TRBV, TRBD and TRBJ reference genes, and CDR3 was defined according to IMGT. Any clonotype with a frequency above 0.1% was classified as a highly expanded clone. Repertoire diversity was measured by Shannon entropy, and V-J evenness by the Gini coefficient. Clonotypes shared by more than one individual were considered public. The public sequencing data were trimmed at Q25 with fastp and processed into clonotypes with MiXCR by TCRdb, which kept only in-frame beta chains. Here each entry gathers all rows of one CDR3 protein and keeps the most common genes and DNA. TCRdb's processing, not the study's, gives the V and J calls here. The table for this sample lists approximately 350,000 distinct CDR3 sequences; over 9.5% of them were counted only once. About 19% of the sample belongs to the ten largest clones.

The CDR3 runs 16 amino acids, cysteine and phenylalanine included. Solely the CDR3 DNA is kept, with 48 bases framed from the first base. V is shortened by 4 bases, J by 5 bases, and the region joining them spans 20 bases. Based on the germline V gene, the CDR1 and CDR2 sequences are SGHTA and FQGNSA. Read against the paper, the sample's time point label means: newly diagnosed GD, antithyroid drugs for less than 3 months. For both TCR sequencing and RNA sequencing, RNA was extracted from PBMCs in TRIzol. The diagnosis of Graves' disease was made according to American Thyroid Association guidelines. Patients for the study were recruited at an endocrinology department in Xi'an, China. Each patient gave 7.5 to 10 milliliters of peripheral blood, collected in an EDTA anticoagulant tube. Ficoll Paque Plus density gradient separation was used to isolate PBMCs, and no additional T cell sorting was done. An Agilent 2100 Bioanalyzer and agarose gel were used to check RNA quality, while a NanoDrop 2000 measured RNA concentration.

The same specimen was also included in a second study, on T cells in Graves' hyperthyroidism and ophthalmopathy. That second publication adds: Stable Graves' hyperthyroidism was defined as the absence of progression to ophthalmopathy over 18 months of follow-up. Hyperthyroidism patients were aged 18 to 65 years and newly diagnosed, with disease duration of less than 2 months. Exclusion was applied to patients with uncontrolled infections, other autoimmune diseases, pregnancy or lactation. Diagnoses were based on clinical symptoms, serum thyroxine and TRAb, thyroid ultrasound and orbital computed tomography. A first-round RT-PCR of the TCR CDR3 used the HTBI primer set with the Qiagen OneStep RT-PCR kit. Most expanded thyroid clonotypes (frequency above 0.001) were also found in blood, which suggests that blood repertoires may mirror thyroid immune responses. Ophthalmopathy was separated from stable hyperthyroidism by a 13 V-J signature model, with approximately 85% sensitivity and roughly 84% specificity obtained in cross-validation and 80%/75% obtained in testing. During validation, the model predicted progression to ophthalmopathy a median of approximately 6 months ahead of onset, with approximately 71% sensitivity and roughly 75% specificity. TCR V-J signatures able to tell the groups apart were searched for in a discovery cohort of 90 to 100 patients, of whom around 42 had Graves' ophthalmopathy and 57 had stable Graves' hyperthyroidism. Prospective prediction of ophthalmopathy was tested in an independent validation cohort consisting of 18 hyperthyroidism patients and some 16 patients who later progressed to ophthalmopathy. The roughly 90 discovery patients were divided at random into training and test sets in a 7:3 ratio. In addition, the study compared T-cell repertoires in thyroid tissue and in blood from about 6 Graves' hyperthyroidism patients. Following sampling, methimazole starting at 30 mg daily was given to hyperthyroidism patients, and high-dose intravenous methylprednisolone was given to ophthalmopathy patients. Libraries were constructed in a second round of multiplex PCR, after which size selection and purification were performed. The libraries were sequenced on an Illumina HiSeq2000 using paired-end 100 bp reads. SOAPnuke was used to process the raw data, throwing out any read that contained adapters or uncalled bases, had a mean Phred below 15, or lacked an exact constant-primer or identifier match. High-quality paired reads were merged with COPE v1.2.5, and unique nucleotide sequences were defined as clonotypes. Clonotypes were aligned to IMGT TRBV, TRBD and TRBJ reference segments using MiTCR v1.1. The analysis included only V-J combinations with a frequency above 0.0001, which together covered more than 98% of the repertoires. A TCS score was defined as the ratio between F50 (clonal expansion) and ExV (chaos), using BLOSUM62-based TCRdist between CDR3 peptides within each V-J. Welch's t-statistics and random forest reduced fewer than 600 V-J features to about 13, which were used in a naive Bayes classifier (R e1071). No statistical method was used to fix the sample size in advance, and group allocation was not hidden from the investigators. The paper describes TCR Vbeta CDR3 sequencing of 130 to 150 peripheral blood samples, made up of 43 ophthalmopathy patients, roughly 80 hyperthyroidism patients and roughly 17 progressor patients.

The specimen comprised peripheral blood mononuclear cells (PBMCs), sampled at new diagnosis, from a patient treated with antithyroid drugs. The clonotype was recovered from a woman aged 18-35 years with Graves disease. Donor details come from another sample of the same person, matched by shared clones. The chain uses TRBV7-2 and TRBJ2-5, with no confidently assigned D gene. The CDR3: CASSSFKADGRETQYF. At the DNA level, the sequence is TGTGCCAGCAGCTCCTTTAAGGCCGACGGGCGGGAGACCCAGTACTTC.